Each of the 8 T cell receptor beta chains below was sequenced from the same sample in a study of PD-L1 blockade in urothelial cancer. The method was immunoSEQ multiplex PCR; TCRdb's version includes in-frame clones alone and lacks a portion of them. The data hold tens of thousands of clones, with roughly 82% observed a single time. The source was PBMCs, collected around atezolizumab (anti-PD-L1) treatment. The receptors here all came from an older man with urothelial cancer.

CDR3 in DNA: TGTGCCAGCAGAGGGGGGCTAGCGGGAGGCGAGCAGTACTTC. Translation gives CASRGGLAGGEQYF. J is TRBJ2-5 and V is TRBV6-5; the match to TRBD2 covers 11 bases. The J call may not be correct, given that the DNA end is closer to TRBJ2-7. Germline V lookup: CDR1 MNHEY, CDR2 SVGAGI. The CDR3 extends over 14 amino acids.

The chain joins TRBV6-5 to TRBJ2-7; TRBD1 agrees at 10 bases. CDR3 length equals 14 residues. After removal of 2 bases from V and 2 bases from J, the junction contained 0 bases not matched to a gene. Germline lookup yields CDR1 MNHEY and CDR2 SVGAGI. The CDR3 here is CASSYGTGAYEQYF. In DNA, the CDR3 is TGTGCCAGCAGTTACGGGACAGGGGCCTACGAGCAGTACTTC.

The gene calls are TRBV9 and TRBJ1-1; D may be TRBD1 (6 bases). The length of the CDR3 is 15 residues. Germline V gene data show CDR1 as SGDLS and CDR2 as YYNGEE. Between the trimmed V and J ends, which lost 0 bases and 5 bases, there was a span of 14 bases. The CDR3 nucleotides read TGTGCCAGCAGCGTAGAAACAGGGATGGGTACTGAAGCTTTCTTT. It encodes CASSVETGMGTEAFF.

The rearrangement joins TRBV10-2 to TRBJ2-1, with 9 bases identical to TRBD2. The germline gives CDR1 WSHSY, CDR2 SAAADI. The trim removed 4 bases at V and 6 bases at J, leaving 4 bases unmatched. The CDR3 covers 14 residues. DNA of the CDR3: TGCGCCAGCAGTGTAGCGGGAGAGGCCAATGAGCAGTTCTTC. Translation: CASSVAGEANEQFF.

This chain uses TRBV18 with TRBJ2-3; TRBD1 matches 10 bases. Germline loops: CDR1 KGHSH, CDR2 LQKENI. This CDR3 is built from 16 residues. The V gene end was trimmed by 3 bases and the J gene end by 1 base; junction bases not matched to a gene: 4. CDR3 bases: TGTGCCAGCTCACCCCGTGGGACAGGGGGCACAGATACGCAGTATTTT. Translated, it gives CASSPRGTGGTDTQYF. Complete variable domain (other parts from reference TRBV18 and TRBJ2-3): NAGVMQNPRHLVRRRGQEARLRCSPMKGHSHVYWYRQLPEEGLKFMVYLQKENIIDESGMPKERFSAEFPKEGPSILRIQQVVRGDSAAYFCASSPRGTGGTDTQYFGPGTRLTVL.

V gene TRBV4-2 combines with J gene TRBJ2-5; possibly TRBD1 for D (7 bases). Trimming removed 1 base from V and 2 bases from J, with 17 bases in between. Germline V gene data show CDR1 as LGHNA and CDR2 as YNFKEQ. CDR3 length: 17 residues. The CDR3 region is CASSQARGAGGQETQYF. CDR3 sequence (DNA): TGTGCCAGCAGCCAAGCCAGGGGGGCGGGTGGACAAGAGACCCAGTACTTC.

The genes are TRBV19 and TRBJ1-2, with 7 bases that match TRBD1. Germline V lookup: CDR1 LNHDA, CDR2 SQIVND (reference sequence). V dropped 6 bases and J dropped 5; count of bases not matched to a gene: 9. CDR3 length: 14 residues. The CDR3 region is CASRSLGQQYGYTF. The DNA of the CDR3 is TGTGCCAGTAGGTCCCTGGGACAGCAATATGGCTACACCTTC.

CDR3 region: CASIPPGLAPDSSYNEQFF. CDR3 DNA sequence: TGTGCCAGCATCCCTCCGGGACTAGCGCCCGATAGCTCCTACAATGAGCAGTTCTTC. The chain combines TRBV7-9 with TRBJ2-1, with 10 nucleotides matching TRBD2. J lost 0 bases, V lost 7 bases, and 15 bases had no gene match. This CDR3 is built from 19 residues. Germline V CDR1 and CDR2: SEHNR, FQNEAQ (reference sequence).